Listed here are 8 T cell receptor beta chains from one sample, sequenced in a study of graft-versus-host responses after intestinal transplantation. Some clones are missing from TCRdb's copy, which holds only in-frame ones; the method was immunoSEQ multiplex PCR. This table has more than 4,000 clones, 20% to 30% appearing once. Sequences were derived from alloreactive CD4+ T cells from a mixed lymphocyte reaction culture, sampled before transplantation. Subset meaning: CFSE-low proliferating T cells sorted from roughly six-day pre-transplant mixed lymphocyte reaction (GvH or HvG direction). The receptors shown here come from a human patient who was an organ donor for intestinal transplantation.

The sample holds a few counts of this clone. This sequence joins TRBV6-1 and TRBJ1-2; 7 bases line up with TRBD1. After removal of 5 bases from V and 4 bases from J, the junction contained 7 bases not matched to a gene. Looked up from germline, CDR1 is MNHNS and CDR2 is SASEGT. The CDR3 is made up of 14 amino acids. The CDR3 sequence: CASSYSRQGYGYTF. CDR3 DNA sequence: TGTGCCAGCAGTTATTCAAGACAGGGCTATGGCTACACCTTC.

The V call is TRBV29-1, the J call TRBJ2-3; the D gene is possibly TRBD2 (6 bases). V was trimmed by 7 bases and J by 2 bases, leaving 19 bases between them. Germline-derived CDR1 and CDR2 are SQVTM and ANQGSEA. There are 15 residues in the CDR3. The DNA of the CDR3 is TGCAGCGCAAGTCGAATAGCGGAGAACACAGATACGCAGTATTTT. Its translation is CSASRIAENTDTQYF.

This clone is classed as large (0.1 to 1%). V gene TRBV4-1 combines with J gene TRBJ1-1, with a tentative D call TRBD1 (5 bases). CDR1 MGHRA and CDR2 YSYEKL come from the germline V gene. The CDR3 contains 14 residues. Trimming left V 1 base short and J 5 bases short, with 11 bases between. The DNA for the CDR3 is TGCGCCAGCAGCCAAGGGTACAGGAATACTGAAGCTTTCTTT. Amino acid sequence: CASSQGYRNTEAFF.

By share of the sample, this clone is medium-sized. The chain couples TRBV5-6 to TRBJ1-1, with D uncertain. With 1 base removed from V and 2 bases from J, the gap between germline ends came to 9 bases. The CDR3 runs to 14 residues. Germline-derived CDR1 and CDR2 are SGHDT and YYEEEE. The CDR3, as DNA: TGTGCCAGCAGCTTGCTGAGGATCAACACTGAAGCTTTCTTT. As protein: CASSLLRINTEAFF.

V usage is TRBV2 and J usage is TRBJ2-1, with a possible D match to TRBD2 (5 bases). CDR1 and CDR2 (germline): SNHLY, FYNNEI. The CDR3 consists of 13 residues. Trimming pared 8 bases from V and 6 bases from J, leaving 14 bases between. In DNA form, the CDR3 reads TGTGCCAGCTCTGAGGAACTAGTCAATGAGCAGTTCTTC. Translation: CASSEELVNEQFF.

By share, this clone ranks as medium-sized. This chain links TRBV2 with TRBJ1-2, with D possibly TRBD1 on 6 matching bases. The germline gives CDR1 SNHLY, CDR2 FYNNEI. The CDR3 length is 14 residues. V was cut by 0 bases and J by 4 bases, with 9 bases left in between. The CDR3 sequence: CASSEAYRVYGYTF. The CDR3 DNA sequence: TGTGCCAGCAGTGAAGCGTACAGGGTCTATGGCTACACCTTC.

The genes are TRBV5-5 and TRBJ2-1; 7 nucleotides match TRBD2. CDR3 length: 14 residues. Trimming cost V 2 bases and J 8 bases; bases outside gene matches: 7. CDR1 and CDR2 from the germline V gene are SGHKS and YYEKEE (reference sequence). In DNA, the CDR3 is TGTGCCAGCAGCTTCTGGGGGGGTGGGTATGAGCAGTTCTTC. Translation gives CASSFWGGGYEQFF. Filled out from reference TRBV5-5 and TRBJ2-1, the complete variable domain reads DAGVTQSPTHLIKTRGQQVTLRCSPISGHKSVSWYQQVLGQGPQFIFQYYEKEERGRGNFPDRFSARQFPNYSSELNVNALLLGDSALYLCASSFWGGGYEQFFGPGTRLTVL.

Only a few counts were recorded for this clone. The rearrangement joins TRBV7-9 to TRBJ1-3; TRBD1 aligns across 7 bases. Germline V gene sequence: CDR1 SEHNR, CDR2 FQNEAQ (reference sequence). Trimming cost V 0 bases and J 2 bases; bases outside gene matches: 4. The CDR3 contains 16 residues. CDR3 nucleotides: TGTGCCAGCAGCTTAGCGGGACAGTTAGCTGGAAACACCATATATTTT. Encoded protein: CASSLAGQLAGNTIYF.